This T cell receptor (beta chain) derives from a study of vaccination and CD4 T cells after COVID-19. Study context: Two doses of either BNT162b2 or mRNA-1273 vaccine went to participants. Post-COVID specimens were obtained a median 101 days after diagnosis (range 35 to 161). For control cultures, the treatment was a CEFX pool, an HIV-1 Nef pool, or no peptide.

Germline assignment: CDR1 DFQATT and CDR2 SNEGSKA (reference sequence). V dropped 3 bases and J dropped 3 bases, with 2 bases sitting between them. The CDR3 consists of 10 residues. Cultured CD4+ T cells had their DNA profiled by the Oncomine TCR Beta short-read assay. A single record per CDR3 protein comes from TCRdb applying MiXCR to the PCR reads. Among around 12,000 distinct CDR3 sequences, roughly 58% were seen once, and the ten largest hold 15% to 20%. Details on this clonotype: Its cognate antigen is unknown.

As to treatment: roughly ten-day PBMC culture with coronavirus spike peptide pools or control peptides (ViraFEST assay). The receptor's source is a human donor with COVID-19. V is TRBV20-1 and J is TRBJ1-1; D is uncertain. The material was cultured CD4+ T cells from blood, obtained after SARS-CoV-2 vaccination. The CDR3 loop is CSASHTEAFF. CDR3 nucleotides: TGCAGTGCTAGCCACACTGAAGCTTTCTTT.